This TCR beta chain was profiled in a study of shared clonotypes between healthy human individuals. The length of the CDR3 is 17 residues. Germline lookup yields CDR1 SGHAT and CDR2 FQNNGV. The V end was cut by 6 bases, the J end by 6 bases, with 27 bases between. Positively selected for CCR7, the CD45RO-negative cells used as naive CD8 cells excluded terminally differentiated effector memory CD45RA+ cells. There were no recent acute infections or vaccinations among the donors, who were healthy HIV-negative adults. Measured with immunoSEQ multiplex PCR; TCRdb has only the in-frame clones, and not every one. The sample includes roughly 890,000 clones, 90% to 95% seen only once; the top ten take 20% to 30%.

This chain joins TRBV11-2 and TRBJ2-7; the D gene is possibly TRBD2 (7 bases). The sequenced sample consisted of naive CD8+ T cells sorted from blood. This TCR came from a man aged 25-45 years in good health. The CDR3 coding sequence is TGTGCCAGCAGTCTTCGTGGGGAGGGGGTCTTTCGGGGCGAGCAGTACTTC. Amino acid sequence: CASSLRGEGVFRGEQYF.